The 3 T cell receptor beta chains presented below share a single source sample, sequenced in a study of CD8 T cells in Susac syndrome. The RNA input was about 0.5 to 1 ug, and it was reverse transcribed with random hexamers. Using its own MiXCR run on the immunoSEQ multiplex PCR reads, TCRdb lists one record per CDR3 protein. The sample contains roughly 130,000 distinct CDR3 sequences, just under 95% of which appear only once. The source material was CD8+ T cells from PBMCs. The source of these receptors is a human donor with Susac syndrome.

This sequence joins TRBV4-3 and TRBJ2-7; weak D call: TRBD1 (5 bases). The CDR3 has 14 residues. Germline-derived CDR1 and CDR2 are LGHNA and YSLEER. Trimming took 2 bases from V and 7 from J, leaving 15 bases between them. The CDR3 spells CASSQQSVDTEQYF. CDR3 DNA sequence: TGCGCCAGCAGCCAACAAAGCGTGGACACGGAGCAGTACTTC.

J is TRBJ1-2 and V is TRBV5-4; possible D gene TRBD1, 6 bases. The CDR3 is 14 amino acids. V was clipped by 6 bases and J by 6 bases, with 18 bases between them. Per the germline V gene, CDR1 is SGHNT and CDR2 is YYREEE (reference sequence). The chain's CDR3 is CASTTEGGAHGYTF. The CDR3 DNA sequence: TGTGCCAGCACTACTGAGGGGGGGGCGCATGGCTACACCTTC.

The chain has TRBV15 and TRBJ2-1, with 8 bases lining up with TRBD1. Germline loops: CDR1 LNHNV, CDR2 YYDKDF (reference sequence). J was trimmed by 1 base and V by 4 bases; bases with no gene match: 3. This CDR3 has 15 residues. This CDR3 is CATSTDRGSYNEQFF. As DNA, the CDR3 is TGTGCCACCAGCACTGACAGGGGTTCCTACAATGAGCAGTTCTTC.